This TCR beta chain was captured in a study of neurological immune-mediated disorders. For the sorted libraries, 950,000 to 1,000,000 CD4+ or CD8+ T cells were used. Findings and limits, study-wide: It was HTLV-1-associated myelopathy that showed the most TCR clonal expansion, while multiple sclerosis showed the least, falling below healthy controls.

5'RACE with 10-nucleotide random UMIs produced the cDNA. Every sequencing run produced over 200 million TCR-beta sequences, and the sequences from any one run covered 15-18 subjects. MiXCR, run by TCRdb on the 5' RACE reads, gives a single entry per CDR3 protein. The table lists 15,000 to 20,000 distinct CDR3 sequences, roughly 10% of them singletons, with 25% to 30% in the top ten. At least ten counts were recorded for this clonotype. Its antigen is not known. The germline V gene encodes CDR1 SQVTM and CDR2 ANQGSEA. V gave up 4 bases and J gave up 5 bases; unmatched junction bases: 6. The CDR3 extends over 13 amino acids.

The sequencing input was CD8+ T cells from blood. The chain carries TRBV29-1 and TRBJ2-3; 7 bases are shared with TRBD2. The receptor's source is a woman in her forties or fifties in good health. The CDR3 DNA follows: TGCAGCGTTGTGGGGGGGGTTGGAGATACGCAGTATTTT. Protein: CSVVGGVGDTQYF.